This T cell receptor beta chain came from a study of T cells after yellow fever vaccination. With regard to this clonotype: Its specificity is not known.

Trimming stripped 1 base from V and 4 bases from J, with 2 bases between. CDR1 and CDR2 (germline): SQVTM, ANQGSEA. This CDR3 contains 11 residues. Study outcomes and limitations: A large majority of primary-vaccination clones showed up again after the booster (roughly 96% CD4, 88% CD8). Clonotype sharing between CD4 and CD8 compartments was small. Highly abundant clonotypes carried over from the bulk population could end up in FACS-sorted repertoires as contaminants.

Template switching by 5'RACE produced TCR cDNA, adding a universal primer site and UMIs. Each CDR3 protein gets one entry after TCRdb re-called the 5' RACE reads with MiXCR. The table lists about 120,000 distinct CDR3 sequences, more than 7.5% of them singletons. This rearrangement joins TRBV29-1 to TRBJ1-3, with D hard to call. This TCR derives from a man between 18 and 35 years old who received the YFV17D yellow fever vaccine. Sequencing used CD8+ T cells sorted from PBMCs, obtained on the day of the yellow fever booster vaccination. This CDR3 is CSVEAGNTIYF. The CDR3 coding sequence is TGCAGCGTTGAAGCGGGAAACACCATATATTTT.